This T cell receptor beta chain derives from a study of T cells in Graves' hyperthyroidism and ophthalmopathy. Points from the study as a whole: Appearing also in blood were most of the thyroid clonotypes expanded above 0.001.

As to this clonotype: The antigen is unknown.

Reasons for excluding patients were uncontrolled infection, other autoimmune disease, pregnancy or lactation. Amplified regions were TCR beta CDR3 sequences from RNA transcripts. RT-PCR in the first round (using the HTBI primer set) targeted the TCR CDR3. TCRdb re-called the multiplex PCR reads with MiXCR, one entry per CDR3 protein. This sample carries 500,000 to 650,000 distinct CDR3 sequences, 46% of them seen once, and the ten largest clones take about 45%. Sequenced: peripheral blood or thyroid tissue (not recorded which). The receptor's source is an adult woman with Graves' disease, either hyperthyroidism or ophthalmopathy (not recorded which).

The CDR3, as DNA: TGTGCCAGCAGCAGAACCTCGGGAAGGACCTATGGCTACACCTTC. It yields the protein CASSRTSGRTYGYTF. V is TRBV7-8 and J is TRBJ1-2; D is uncertain. Germline V gene sequence: CDR1 SGHVS, CDR2 FQNEAQ. The CDR3 is 15 residues long. Trimming removed 5 bases from V and 4 bases from J, with 17 bases in between.